Each of the 10 T cell receptor beta chains below was sequenced from the same sample in a study of T-cell memory formation after mild COVID-19. TCRdb re-analysed the 5' RACE reads in MiXCR, keeping a single row per CDR3 protein. Found here are 13,000 to 15,000 distinct CDR3 sequences, around 21% of them singletons; the top ten hold about 60%. The sequenced sample was PBMCs or a T cell subset sorted from them (not recorded which). The receptors stem from a man between 18 and 29 years old who had mild COVID-19 (a few samples of this study predate the infection). Cell type and time point are not known.

This clonotype was recorded once. The chain couples TRBV7-8 to TRBJ2-1; TRBD2 matches 8 bases. Germline loops: CDR1 SGHVS, CDR2 FQNEAQ. The CDR3 is 17 residues long. Losses at the gene ends were 5 bases for V and 3 bases for J; bases not matched to a gene: 12. CDR3 DNA sequence: TGTGCCAGCAGCCGCGGATTGGCGGGAGGCCGCTACAATGAGCAGTTCTTC. Translation gives CASSRGLAGGRYNEQFF.

The V gene is TRBV6-5, the J gene TRBJ2-7; 15 bases fit TRBD2. Near its end, the DNA agrees better with TRBJ2-5, so the J call may be wrong. The CDR3 is 16 amino acids. The germline gives CDR1 MNHEY, CDR2 SVGAGI. CDR3 protein: CASSYSGLAGGETQYF. CDR3 nucleotide sequence: TGTGCCAGCAGTTACTCGGGACTAGCGGGGGGAGAGACCCAGTACTTC.

This chain uses TRBV4-3 with TRBJ2-7; D uncertain. CDR3 length equals 18 residues. The V and J ends lost 0 bases and 1 base respectively, with 19 bases between them. The germline CDR1 and CDR2 sequences are LGHNA and YSLEER. CDR3 bases: TGCGCCAGCAGCCAAGAATTTGGACCGCGCTATACTTCCTACGAGCAGTACTTC. It encodes CASSQEFGPRYTSYEQYF.

This clonotype was counted at least ten times. This chain connects TRBV13 to TRBJ2-3; 12 positions agree with TRBD2. This CDR3 comprises 15 residues. Germline values: CDR1 PRHDT, CDR2 FYEKMQ (reference sequence). Germline trimming cut 2 bases from V and 4 bases from J; bases unmatched to any gene: 1. CDR3 coding DNA: TGTGCCAGCAGCTTACTAGCGGGGGGGTCAGATACGCAGTATTTT. Translated: CASSLLAGGSDTQYF.

The chain joins TRBV11-2 to TRBJ2-4; D is unclear. This CDR3 is built from 14 residues. V was trimmed by 4 bases and J by 7 bases, leaving 14 bases between them. The germline V gene has CDR1 SGHAT and CDR2 FQNNGV. The DNA for the CDR3 is TGTGCCAGCAGCTCCCCAAATACACGGAACATTCAGTACTTC. As protein: CASSSPNTRNIQYF.

The V call is TRBV4-2, the J call TRBJ2-5; 7 bases align to TRBD2. CDR3 length: 16 residues. The ends lost 0 bases at V and 4 bases at J; junction bases unmatched: 8. Germline CDR1 is LGHNA and CDR2 is YNFKEQ. The CDR3 protein is CASSQDGTTFLETQYF. The CDR3 region has the DNA TGTGCCAGCAGCCAAGACGGGACTACCTTCTTAGAGACCCAGTACTTC.

There are many counts of this clonotype. The rearrangement uses TRBV28 and TRBJ2-7; 9 nucleotides line up with TRBD2. Germline CDR1 is MDHEN and CDR2 is SYDVKM. The CDR3 has 15 residues. With 4 bases clipped from V and 2 bases from J, the junction kept 6 bases outside the gene matches. The CDR3 bases are TGTGCCAGCAGTTCATCGACTAGCGGACCCTACGAGCAGTACGTC. This sequence encodes CASSSSTSGPYEQYV.

The gene calls are TRBV9 and TRBJ2-7; 9 positions match TRBD2. This CDR3 is 18 amino acids long. Germline V CDR1 and CDR2: SGDLS, YYNGEE. Germline trimming cut 4 bases from V and 6 bases from J; bases unmatched to any gene: 20. CDR3 sequence: CASSPTLGGGRAPGEQYF. The CDR3 nucleotides are TGTGCCAGCAGCCCCACCCTCGGGGGCGGGAGGGCCCCTGGCGAGCAGTACTTC.

This clonotype has a count of ten or more. The V and J genes are TRBV2 and TRBJ2-5; 9 bases fit TRBD1. Germline values: CDR1 SNHLY, CDR2 FYNNEI. The V and J ends lost 1 base and 5 bases, in that order; junction bases with no gene match: 8. The CDR3 extends over 16 amino acids. The CDR3 reads CASSEGHRGLEETQYF. CDR3 bases: TGTGCCAGCAGTGAAGGGCACAGGGGGCTCGAGGAGACCCAGTACTTC.

The chain joins TRBV9 to TRBJ1-2; tentatively, D is TRBD1 (5 bases). Germline V lookup: CDR1 SGDLS, CDR2 YYNGEE. The V and J ends lost 3 bases and 0 bases respectively, with 15 bases between them. The CDR3 contains 16 residues. The CDR3 nucleotides are TGTGCCAGCAGCGGGCATCGAGGGGCTCCTAACTATGGCTACACCTTC. Amino acid sequence: CASSGHRGAPNYGYTF.